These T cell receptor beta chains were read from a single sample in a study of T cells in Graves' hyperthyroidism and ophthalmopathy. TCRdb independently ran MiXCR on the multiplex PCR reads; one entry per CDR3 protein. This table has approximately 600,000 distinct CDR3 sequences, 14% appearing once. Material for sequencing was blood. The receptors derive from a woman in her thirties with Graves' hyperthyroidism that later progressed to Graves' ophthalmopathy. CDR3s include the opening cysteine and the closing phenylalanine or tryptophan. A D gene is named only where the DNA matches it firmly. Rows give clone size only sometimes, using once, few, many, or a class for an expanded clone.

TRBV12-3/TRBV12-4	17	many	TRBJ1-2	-	TGTGCCAGCAGTTTAGTTTCAGGGTTTTCCCCTAACTATGGCTACACCTTC	CASSLVSGFSPNYGYTF
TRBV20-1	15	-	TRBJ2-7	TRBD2	TGCAGTGCCCCCCCCCCTAGCGGGAATCAGTACGAGCAGTGCTTC	CSAPPPSGNQYEQCF
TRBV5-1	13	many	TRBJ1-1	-	TGCGCCAGCACTCCTCTCCATGAACACGGAGCTTTCTTT	CASTPLHEHGAFF
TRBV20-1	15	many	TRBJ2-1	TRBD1	TGCAGTGCTAGCGAAAGCAAGACAGGGACCAATGAGCAGTTCTTC	CSASESKTGTNEQFF
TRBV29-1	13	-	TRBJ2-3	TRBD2	TGCAGCGTACCTAGCGGGTCCACAGATACGCGGTATTTT	CSVPSGSTDTRYF
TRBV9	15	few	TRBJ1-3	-	TGTGCCAGCAGCGTAGAGGTCGGCTCTGGAAACACCATATATTTT	CASSVEVGSGNTIYF
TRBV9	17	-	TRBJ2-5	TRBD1	TGTGCCAGCAGCGTTACCGCCGGACAGGGCCAAGGAGAGACCCAGTACTTC	CASSVTAGQGQGETQYF
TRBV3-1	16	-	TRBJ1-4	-	TGTGCCAGCAGCCTCCGAGGGTCGGGGATCGGTGAAAAACTGTTTTTT	CASSLRGSGIGEKLFF
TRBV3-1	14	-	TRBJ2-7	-	TGTGCCAGCAGCCAAGTTCCCTTTGGAAACGAGCAGTACTTC	CASSQVPFGNEQYF
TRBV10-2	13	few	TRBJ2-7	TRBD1	TGCGCCAGCACGGGACAGCCTGGCTACGAGCAGTACTTC	CASTGQPGYEQYF
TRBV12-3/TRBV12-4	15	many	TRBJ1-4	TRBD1	TGTGCCAGCAGCCCTAGACAGGGGTCTAATGAAAAACTGTTTTTT	CASSPRQGSNEKLFF
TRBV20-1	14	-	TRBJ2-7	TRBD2	TGCAGTGCTTTCTGGACTAGCGGACGATACGAGCAGTACTTC	CSAFWTSGRYEQYF
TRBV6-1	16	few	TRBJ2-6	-	TGTGCCAGCTGCCCGGGACACCTCTCTGGGGCCAACGTCCTGACTTTC	CASCPGHLSGANVLTF
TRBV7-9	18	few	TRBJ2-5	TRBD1	TGTGCCAGCAGCTTACCCCTATCGGCGACAGGGACGCAAGAGACCCAGTACTTC	CASSLPLSATGTQETQYF
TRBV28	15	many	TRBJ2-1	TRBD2	TGTGCCAGCACTATCCCGGGACTAGCGGGATTAGGGCAGTTCTTC	CASTIPGLAGLGQFF
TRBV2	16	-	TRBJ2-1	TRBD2	TGTGCCAGCAGTGTTGGGTCTAGCGGGAGATTAAATGAGCAGTTCTTC	CASSVGSSGRLNEQFF
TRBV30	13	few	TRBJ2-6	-	TGTGCCTGGGGGCACTCTGGGGCCAACGTCCTGACTTTC	CAWGHSGANVLTF
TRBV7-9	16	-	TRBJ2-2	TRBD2	TGTGCCAGCAGCTTAGGGGCTAGCGGGCTCCCCGGGGAGCTGTTTTTT	CASSLGASGLPGELFF
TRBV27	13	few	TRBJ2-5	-	TGTGCCAGCAGTGCAGGGGGGGGAGAGACCCAGTACTTC	CASSAGGGETQYF
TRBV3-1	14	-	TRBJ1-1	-	TGTGCCAGCAGCCCCGAGGGGGTGGGCAATGAAGCTTTCTTT	CASSPEGVGNEAFF
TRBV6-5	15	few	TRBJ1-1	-	TGTGCCAGCAGTTACGGGGGCAGGGTCAACACTGAAGCTTTCTTT	CASSYGGRVNTEAFF
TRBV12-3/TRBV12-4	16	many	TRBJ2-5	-	TGTGCCAGCAGCACCCCGACGGCGAGGAGGGAAGAGACCCAGTACTTC	CASSTPTARREETQYF
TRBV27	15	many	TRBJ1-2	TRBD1	TGTGCCAGCAGGGGACCACAGGGGGCGAGGTATCGCTACACCTTC	CASRGPQGARYRYTF
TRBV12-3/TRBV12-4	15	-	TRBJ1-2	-	TGTGCCAGCAGTTTCCAGGGGCGGCGGCGGGAGGGCTACACCTTC	CASSFQGRRREGYTF
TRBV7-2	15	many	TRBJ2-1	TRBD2	TGTGCCAGCAGCTTAGCGGCGGGAGCCTACAATGAGCAGTTCTTC	CASSLAAGAYNEQFF
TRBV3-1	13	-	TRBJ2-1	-	TGTGCCAGCAACCAAGACCCATCTGATGGGAAGTTCTTC	CASNQDPSDGKFF
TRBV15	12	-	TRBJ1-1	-	TGTGCCACCAGCAGGGACCGAACACAAGCTTTCTTT	CATSRDRTQAFF
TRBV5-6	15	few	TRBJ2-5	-	TGTGCCAGCAGCTACGTTGGGGGGGGCCTAGAGACCCAGTACTTC	CASSYVGGGLETQYF
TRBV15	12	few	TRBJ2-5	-	TGTGCCACCAGGTATCGAAGAGAGACCCAGTACTTC	CATRYRRETQYF
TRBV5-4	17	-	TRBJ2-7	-	TGTGCCAGCAGCCAAGATCAGAAGCGACTAAGAGGCTACGAGCAGTACTTC	CASSQDQKRLRGYEQYF
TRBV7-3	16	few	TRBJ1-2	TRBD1	TGTGCCAGCAGCAACAGGGGGCCAACAAATAACTATGGCTACACCTTC	CASSNRGPTNNYGYTF
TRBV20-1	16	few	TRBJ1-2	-	TGCAGTGCTAGTGGGGGGTTACAGGGAGCGAACTATGGCTACACCTTC	CSASGGLQGANYGYTF
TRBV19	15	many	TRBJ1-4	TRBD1	TGTGCCAGTAGTATTTGGGGACAGGGGAATGAAAAACTGTTTTTT	CASSIWGQGNEKLFF
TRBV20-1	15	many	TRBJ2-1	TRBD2	TGCAGTGCTAGAGCCCGTCCGGCGGGAGCCAATGAGCAGTTCTTC	CSARARPAGANEQFF
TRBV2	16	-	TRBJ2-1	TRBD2	TGTGCCAGCAGCCACCCCCTAGCGGGAGGTGGGAATGAGCAGTTCTTC	CASSHPLAGGGNEQFF
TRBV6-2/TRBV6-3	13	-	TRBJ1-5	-	TGTGCCAGCAGGACGGGACAAAATCAGCCCCAGCATTTT	CASRTGQNQPQHF
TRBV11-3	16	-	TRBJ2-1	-	TGTGCCAGCGGGGGGGGCTGGCGGGAGCCCTACAATGAGCAGTTCTTC	CASGGGWREPYNEQFF
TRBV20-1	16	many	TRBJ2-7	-	TGCAGTGCCAGCCGGTGGAGGGAGCGGGTGACCTACGAGCAGTACTTC	CSASRWRERVTYEQYF
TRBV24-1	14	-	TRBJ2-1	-	TGTGCCACCAGTGATGGAGAGGGCTACAATGAGCAGTTCTTC	CATSDGEGYNEQFF
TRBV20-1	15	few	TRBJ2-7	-	TGCAGTGCTAGCGAAGACGGTAGCCTCCTCTCCGAGCAGTACTTC	CSASEDGSLLSEQYF
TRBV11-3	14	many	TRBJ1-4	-	TGTGCCAGCAGCCGTAGGGGTGCTCGGGAAAAACTGTTTTTT	CASSRRGAREKLFF
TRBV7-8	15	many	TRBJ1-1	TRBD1	TGTGCCAGCAGCCCCCCAGGGGGCAGGAGGACTGAAGCTTTCTTT	CASSPPGGRRTEAFF
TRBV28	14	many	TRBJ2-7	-	TGTGCCAGCAGTTTAGAAGTCCTTTCCTACGAGCAGTACTTC	CASSLEVLSYEQYF
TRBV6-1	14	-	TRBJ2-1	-	TGTGCCAGCAGCCCGGGACTCCCAGGGGGTGAGCAGTTCTTC	CASSPGLPGGEQFF
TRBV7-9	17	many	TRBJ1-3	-	TGTGCCAGCAGCTCCTTACAGGTCCCTACATCTGGAAACACCATATATTTT	CASSSLQVPTSGNTIYF
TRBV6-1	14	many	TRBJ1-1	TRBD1	TGTGCCAGCAGTTTCCCCGGGACAGGCACTGAAGCTTTCTTT	CASSFPGTGTEAFF
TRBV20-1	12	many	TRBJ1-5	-	TGCAGTGCTAGATCGGAGAATCAGCCCCAGCATTTT	CSARSENQPQHF
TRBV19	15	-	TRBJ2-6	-	TGTGCCAGTACTCAGGCATTCTCTGGGGCCAACGTCCTGACTTTC	CASTQAFSGANVLTF
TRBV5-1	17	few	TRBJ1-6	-	TGCGCCAGCAGCTTGGGGCAGGGATTCTCCTATAATTCACCCCTCCACTTT	CASSLGQGFSYNSPLHF
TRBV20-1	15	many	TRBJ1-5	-	TGCAGTGCCGTCGCCGCCACAGATACCAATCAGCCCCAGCATTTT	CSAVAATDTNQPQHF
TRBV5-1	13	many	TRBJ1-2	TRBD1	TGCGCCAGCGTTCCGGACAGGGGTGCTGGCTACACCTTC	CASVPDRGAGYTF
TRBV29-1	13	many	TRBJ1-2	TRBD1	TGCAGCGTAGCCATCGGACAGGGCAGGGGCTACACCTTC	CSVAIGQGRGYTF
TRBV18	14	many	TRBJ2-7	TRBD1	TGTGCCAGCTCACCCGGGACAGGGGCCCGGGAGCAGTACTTC	CASSPGTGAREQYF